This is a list of T cell receptor beta chains from one sample in a study of blood T cell repertoires in COVID-19. Assay: immunoSEQ multiplex PCR; the TCRdb copy retains only in-frame clones and omits some. The sample lists under 200,000 clones, about 90% occurring once. Sample: peripheral blood. The source of these receptors is a man in his 60s with active or convalescent COVID-19. Each CDR3 is given with its conserved first and last residue. Fields, in order: J gene, D gene, clone size, V gene, CDR3 protein, CDR3 DNA. The D gene is left open where the match is weak. Rows give clone size only sometimes, using once, few, many, or a class for an expanded clone.

>TRBJ2-3|.|.|TRBV7-8
CASSLLADTQYF
TGTGCCAGCAGCTTACTTGCAGATACGCAGTATTTT
>TRBJ1-2|TRBD1|.|TRBV5-1
CASSFQGGRGGYTF
TGCGCCAGCAGCTTCCAAGGGGGCCGAGGTGGCTACACCTTC
>TRBJ1-3|TRBD1|.|TRBV10-3
CAISEPGTGAGNTIYF
TGTGCCATCAGTGAGCCCGGGACAGGGGCTGGAAACACCATATATTTT
>TRBJ2-3|TRBD2|.|TRBV5-1
CASRKEIAGGLGTDTQYF
TGCGCCAGCCGGAAGGAAATAGCGGGGGGGCTCGGCACAGATACGCAGTATTTT
>TRBJ2-7|.|.|TRBV6-2/TRBV6-3
CASSYSDITQLEQYF
TGTGCCAGCAGTTACTCGGACATCACACAGCTGGAGCAGTACTTC
>TRBJ1-5|TRBD1|few|TRBV15
CATSRDSNTGVSNQPQHF
TGTGCCACCAGCAGAGACTCCAATACAGGGGTATCCAATCAGCCCCAGCATTTT
>TRBJ2-7|TRBD1|.|TRBV15
CATSRGTGGVLSNEQYF
TGTGCCACCAGCCGGGGAACAGGGGGAGTGTTGTCCAACGAGCAGTACTTC
>TRBJ2-5|TRBD2|.|TRBV10-3
CAISDSRGDETQYF
TGTGCCATCAGTGATTCGCGGGGGGATGAGACCCAGTACTTC
>TRBJ2-1|.|.|TRBV20-1
CSASGLAGDEQFF
TGCAGTGCTAGTGGGCTAGCCGGGGATGAGCAGTTCTTC
>TRBJ1-5|.|once|TRBV18
CASSPSGREQPQHF
TGTGCCAGCTCACCTTCTGGCCGGGAACAGCCCCAGCATTTT
>TRBJ1-1|TRBD1|.|TRBV5-1
CASSLARGQMNTEAFF
TGCGCCAGCAGCTTGGCCAGGGGGCAGATGAACACTGAAGCTTTCTTT
>TRBJ2-1|.|once|TRBV19
CASSVGQGIWPYNEQFF
TGTGCCAGCAGTGTGGGCCAGGGTATTTGGCCATACAATGAGCAGTTCTTC
>TRBJ2-5|.|.|TRBV6-1
CASSEEWRGFVETQYF
TGTGCCAGCAGTGAAGAATGGCGAGGGTTTGTAGAGACCCAGTACTTC
>TRBJ1-4|.|.|TRBV6-1
CASSEVGGTGEKLFF
TGTGCCAGCAGTGAAGTCGGAGGGACGGGTGAAAAACTGTTTTTT
>TRBJ2-1|TRBD2|once|TRBV10-2
CASSPGTSGGYGNEQFF
TGCGCCAGCAGTCCCGGGACTAGCGGGGGGTACGGCAATGAGCAGTTCTTC
>TRBJ2-7|TRBD1|.|TRBV30
CAWSVWDRVARTPYEQYF
TGTGCCTGGAGTGTATGGGACAGGGTCGCGCGGACACCCTACGAGCAGTACTTC
>TRBJ2-5|.|.|TRBV2
CASQRAREPETQYF
TGTGCCAGCCAAAGGGCGAGGGAACCAGAGACCCAGTACTTC
>TRBJ2-3|TRBD2|.|TRBV11-2
CASSRIRRGSNTDTQYF
TGTGCCAGCAGCCGGATTAGGCGGGGGAGCAACACAGATACGCAGTATTTT
>TRBJ2-3|TRBD2|.|TRBV4-1
CASRASGDNTDTQYF
TGCGCCAGCAGGGCTAGCGGTGATAACACAGATACGCAGTATTTT
>TRBJ2-2|TRBD1|.|TRBV24-1
CATSDWVGRDRSANTGELFF
TGTGCCACCAGTGATTGGGTGGGTAGGGACAGATCCGCGAACACCGGGGAGCTGTTTTTT
>TRBJ2-7|TRBD1|.|TRBV2
CASSKRTGIDEQYF
TGTGCCAGCAGTAAAAGGACAGGGATCGACGAGCAGTACTTC
>TRBJ1-1|.|.|TRBV5-1
CASSPRQQVGTEAFF
TGCGCCAGCAGCCCCAGGCAGCAGGTAGGAACTGAAGCTTTCTTT
>TRBJ1-3|TRBD1|.|TRBV6-5
CASSSSGQSQVNTIYF
TGTGCCAGCAGTTCCTCGGGACAGAGTCAAGTAAACACCATATATTTT
>TRBJ2-2|.|.|TRBV5-5
CASSLDTGNAGELFF
TGTGCCAGCAGCTTGGACACAGGGAACGCCGGGGAGCTGTTTTTT
>TRBJ2-7|.|.|TRBV5-6
CASSFPSSYEQYF
TGTGCCAGCAGCTTCCCCAGCTCCTACGAGCAGTACTTC
>TRBJ2-1|TRBD1|.|TRBV5-1
CASSLASGTAYNEQFF
TGCGCCAGCAGCTTGGCCTCCGGGACAGCCTACAATGAGCAGTTCTTC
>TRBJ2-3|TRBD1|.|TRBV6-5
CASSFADRAGTDTQYF
TGTGCCAGCAGTTTTGCGGACAGGGCGGGCACAGATACGCAGTATTTT
>TRBJ2-7|.|.|TRBV13
CASSLEQGEQYF
TGTGCCAGCAGCTTAGAACAGGGTGAGCAGTACTTC
>TRBJ1-3|.|.|TRBV2
CASSEYLSSGNTIYF
TGTGCCAGCAGTGAATACCTGAGCTCTGGAAACACCATATATTTT
>TRBJ2-1|.|.|TRBV12-5
CASGLGTTRDIAYNEQFF
TGTGCTAGTGGTTTGGGAACCACTCGGGACATCGCCTACAATGAGCAGTTCTTC
>TRBJ2-1|.|.|TRBV9
CASSVGAAGQYNEQFF
TGTGCCAGCAGCGTAGGAGCAGCGGGCCAATACAATGAGCAGTTCTTC
>TRBJ1-6|.|.|TRBV9
CASSVDSVSYNSPLHF
TGTGCCAGCAGCGTAGATAGCGTCAGCTATAATTCACCCCTCCACTTT
>TRBJ1-1|.|once|TRBV18
CASSPSSGNTEAFF
TGTGCCAGCTCACCTAGTTCAGGAAACACTGAAGCTTTCTTT
>TRBJ2-6|.|.|TRBV5-1
CASSFDNSGANVLTF
TGCGCCAGCAGCTTCGACAACTCTGGGGCCAACGTCCTGACTTTC
>TRBJ2-3|.|.|TRBV25-1
CASSSPTGADTQYF
TGTGCCAGCAGTAGTCCGACAGGCGCAGATACGCAGTATTTT
>TRBJ2-7|TRBD2|.|TRBV5-5
CASSWTLAGGREQYF
TGTGCCAGCAGCTGGACACTAGCGGGGGGGCGCGAGCAGTACTTC
>TRBJ1-1|.|.|TRBV6-1
CASSEVWGAEAFF
TGTGCCAGCAGTGAAGTTTGGGGCGCTGAAGCTTTCTTT
>TRBJ2-5|TRBD1|.|TRBV2
CASSDRGQAQETQYF
TGTGCCAGCAGTGACCGGGGACAGGCCCAAGAGACCCAGTACTTC
>TRBJ2-3|TRBD2|.|TRBV12-5
CASGNSGGDTQYF
TGTGCTAGTGGTAATAGCGGGGGGGATACGCAGTATTTT
>TRBJ2-7|.|.|TRBV15
CATSRGRSSPYEQYF
TGTGCCACCAGCAGAGGGCGGTCATCTCCCTACGAGCAGTACTTC